This T cell receptor beta chain was found in a study of blood T cells in healthy people across ages. Study results and limitations: Estimates of diversity drawn from one million T cells were considered underestimates. Researchers said unsorted PBMCs prevented a conclusive naive versus antigen-experienced comparison.

Germline-derived CDR1 and CDR2 are SQVTM and ANQGSEA. Trimming left V 0 bases short and J 3 bases short, with 11 bases between. The CDR3 covers 15 residues. This clonotype was seen more than once but under ten times. The target antigen is unknown. For the second PCR, which ran for about 6 to 12 cycles, a sample-barcoded 5' primer and a J-beta primer mix were used. MiXCR, run by TCRdb on the 5' RACE reads, gives a single entry per CDR3 protein. The sample lists roughly 900,000 distinct CDR3 sequences; roughly 43% were seen once. The receptor's source is a man aged 25 to 45 in good health. V is TRBV29-1 and J is TRBJ1-4; D remains unclear. Sequenced material: blood. The CDR3 region is CSVEETDGSNEKLFF. The CDR3 region has the DNA TGCAGCGTTGAAGAAACGGACGGATCTAATGAAAAACTGTTTTTT.